This T cell receptor beta chain was retrieved from a study of blood T cell repertoires in COVID-19. V was shortened by 0 bases and J by 0 bases, with 13 bases between the two germline ends. The CDR3 contains 17 residues. The germline gives CDR1 LGHNA, CDR2 YNFKEQ. This clone has only one observation. Sequencing used immunoSEQ multiplex PCR; TCRdb keeps in-frame clones, though not all of them. Here the sample spans about 58,000 clones, over 75% being singletons. The rearrangement uses TRBV4-2 and TRBJ2-3, with TRBD2 as a possible D gene (6 bases). The sequence came from a middle-aged man with active COVID-19. Material: peripheral blood. The CDR3, as DNA: TGTGCCAGCAGCCAAGACTGGGTAGCGGCTAGCACAGATACGCAGTATTTT. Translating it yields CASSQDWVAASTDTQYF.